The 29 T cell receptor beta chains below come from one sample, sequenced in a study of identical twins. TCRdb re-called the 5' RACE reads with MiXCR, one entry per CDR3 protein. The sample records about 690,000 distinct CDR3 sequences, roughly 6% being singletons. Sequences were obtained from naive T cells sorted from blood. The receptors come from a man younger than 35 in good health.

The chain employs TRBV20-1 and TRBJ1-3; D is uncertain. Per the germline V gene, CDR1 is DFQATT and CDR2 is SNEGSKA (reference sequence). V dropped 0 bases and J dropped 5 bases, with 11 bases sitting between them. The CDR3 spans 14 residues. CDR3 loop: CSARDPLVRNTIYF. In DNA form, the CDR3 reads TGCAGTGCTAGAGATCCCCTCGTGAGAAACACCATATATTTT.

V is TRBV20-1 and J is TRBJ2-7; 10 bases are a match to TRBD1. CDR1 is DFQATT and CDR2 is SNEGSKA in the germline V gene (reference sequence). The CDR3 covers 13 residues. Germline trimming cut 3 bases from V and 5 bases from J; bases unmatched to any gene: 4. The CDR3, as DNA: TGCAGTGCTAGGACCGGGACAGGGGACGAGCAGTACTTC. Translating gives CSARTGTGDEQYF.

A few counts support this clonotype. The chain employs TRBV28 and TRBJ2-6, with a tentative D call TRBD1 (6 bases). The germline V and J ends were trimmed by 3 bases and 2 bases, with 11 bases remaining between them. Germline V gene lookup returns CDR1 MDHEN and CDR2 SYDVKM. This CDR3 has 16 amino acids. The CDR3 region is CASSLAGEPGANVLTF. CDR3 nucleotide sequence: TGTGCCAGCAGTTTGGCAGGGGAGCCTGGGGCCAACGTCCTGACTTTC.

The chain recombines TRBV10-1 with TRBJ2-7; unclear D gene. The germline CDR1 and CDR2 sequences are WNHNN and SYGVQD (reference sequence). Trimming took 4 bases from V and 7 from J, leaving 17 bases between them. CDR3 length equals 14 residues. Here the CDR3 reads CASSAGRVAREQYV. Here the CDR3 DNA reads TGCGCCAGCAGTGCAGGTAGGGTTGCTCGGGAGCAGTACGTC.

This clonotype appeared once. The CDR3 carries no conserved terminal phenylalanine or tryptophan, so it likely arises from a read error. The chain employs TRBV28 and TRBJ2-7, with a possible D match to TRBD1 (6 bases). Trimming shortened V by 8 bases and J by 3 bases, and 14 bases separated the two germline ends. The CDR3 covers 13 residues. Per germline, CDR1 MDHEN and CDR2 SYDVKM. CDR3 nucleotide sequence: TGTGCCAGCGTAAGCACAGGGAACTACGAGCAGTACTTG. Residues: CASVSTGNYEQYL.

The genes are TRBV2 and TRBJ2-2, with D possibly matching TRBD2 (6 bases). The ends were cut back, 6 bases at V and 0 bases at J, with 14 bases in the middle. Germline V gene lookup returns CDR1 SNHLY and CDR2 FYNNEI. The CDR3 has 16 residues. CDR3 region: CASREISGSNTGELFF. The CDR3 region has the DNA TGTGCCAGCAGGGAGATTAGCGGATCGAACACCGGGGAGCTGTTTTTT.

In its sample, this clonotype was seen a few times. This chain uses TRBV7-2 with TRBJ2-4; D remains ambiguous. V lost 5 bases, J lost 0 bases, and 8 bases lay in between. Germline V gives CDR1 SGHTA, CDR2 FQGNSA. CDR3 length: 14 residues. CDR3: CASSPPVAKNIQYF. DNA of the CDR3: TGTGCCAGCAGCCCCCCAGTAGCCAAAAACATTCAGTACTTC.

This clonotype was picked up many times. V usage is TRBV6-2 or TRBV6-3 and J usage is TRBJ2-7, with a weak D call TRBD1 (6 bases). V lost 6 bases to trimming and J lost 2 bases, with 17 bases between them. The CDR3 contains 15 residues. Per the germline V gene, CDR1 is MNHEY and CDR2 is SVGEGT. CDR3 in amino acids: CASRPQGSWTYEQYF. CDR3 nucleotides: TGTGCCAGCAGACCGCAGGGGAGTTGGACCTACGAGCAGTACTTC.

The sample holds a few counts of this clonotype. J is TRBJ2-1 and V is TRBV5-1; D possibly corresponds to TRBD2 (6 bases). Trimming cost V 4 bases and J 1 base, with 18 bases left between them. CDR1 is SGHRS and CDR2 is YFSETQ in the germline V gene. The CDR3 is made up of 17 amino acids. CDR3 nucleotide sequence: TGCGCCAGCAGCACCTACGTCCTAGCGCGATCCTACAATGAGCAGTTCTTC. Its translation: CASSTYVLARSYNEQFF.

In its sample, this clonotype was seen many times. J is TRBJ2-1 and V is TRBV24-1; unclear D gene. The CDR3 is 16 residues long. Trimming took 3 bases from V and 0 from J, leaving 11 bases between them. Germline assignment: CDR1 KGHDR and CDR2 SFDVKD. The CDR3 DNA is TGTGCCACCAGTGATACCGTATCGAGCTCCTACAATGAGCAGTTCTTC. Its protein is CATSDTVSSSYNEQFF.

This clonotype was observed at least ten times. J is TRBJ2-6 and V is TRBV29-1; D is undetermined. The length of the CDR3 is 14 residues. With 4 bases removed from V and 0 bases from J, the gap between germline ends came to 7 bases. Germline assignment: CDR1 SQVTM and CDR2 ANQGSEA. The CDR3 sequence: CSVVSFSGANVLTF. CDR3 DNA: TGCAGCGTTGTTAGCTTCTCTGGGGCCAACGTCCTGACTTTC.

This clonotype occurred many times. Here the CDR3 reads CSARGDSTDTQYF. DNA of the CDR3: TGCAGTGCTAGGGGGGACTCCACAGATACGCAGTATTTT. V usage is TRBV20-1 and J usage is TRBJ2-3, with TRBD2 as a possible D gene (6 bases). Germline CDR1 is DFQATT and CDR2 is SNEGSKA (reference sequence). This CDR3 has 13 residues. The V end was cut by 3 bases, the J end by 2 bases, with 9 bases between.

This clonotype was recorded at least ten times. The chain has TRBV12-3 or TRBV12-4 and TRBJ2-1; 9 nucleotides align to TRBD2. This CDR3 is 17 amino acids long. Unmatched junction bases numbered 16, after V lost 7 bases and J lost 6 bases. In nucleotides, the CDR3 is TGTGCCAGCACCCAAAAAGGGGTAGCGGGAGAGGTCAATGAGCAGTTCTTC. This encodes CASTQKGVAGEVNEQFF.

This clonotype was recorded many times. The chain joins TRBV7-9 to TRBJ2-1, with 7 bases aligning to TRBD2. Germline V gene data show CDR1 as SEHNR and CDR2 as FQNEAQ (reference sequence). CDR3 size: 12 residues. Losses at the gene ends were 10 bases for V and 7 bases for J; bases not matched to a gene: 7. CDR3 sequence (DNA): TGTGCCATCCCTGGGCGGGAGAATGAGCAGTTCTTC. Translation: CAIPGRENEQFF.

Many counts were recorded for this clonotype. The V gene is TRBV2, the J gene TRBJ1-5; TRBD1 is a possible D gene (6 bases). This CDR3 is 15 amino acids long. V was shortened by 4 bases and J by 0 bases, with 10 bases between the two germline ends. In germline, CDR1 is SNHLY, CDR2 FYNNEI. The CDR3 region is CASSGGTHSNQPQHF. The CDR3 DNA follows: TGTGCCAGCAGTGGTGGGACACATAGCAATCAGCCCCAGCATTTT. Complete variable domain (other parts from reference TRBV2 and TRBJ1-5): EPEVTQTPSHQVTQMGQEVILRCVPISNHLYFYWYRQILGQKVEFLVSFYNNEISEKSEIFDDQFSVERPDGSNFTLKIRSTKLEDSAMYFCASSGGTHSNQPQHFGDGTRLSIL.

This clonotype was recorded many times. The chain couples TRBV15 to TRBJ2-5; D remains ambiguous. The CDR3 covers 15 residues. CDR1 is LNHNV, CDR2 YYDKDF, per germline (reference sequence). The V and J ends lost 0 bases and 5 bases respectively, with 13 bases between them. The CDR3 spells CATSRDSGSPETQYF. DNA of the CDR3: TGTGCCACCAGCAGAGATTCCGGATCCCCTGAGACCCAGTACTTC.

This clonotype was counted at least ten times. The DNA of the CDR3 is TGCGCCAGCAGCCTCCGGGACACATCCTACAATGAGCAGTTCTTC. Translation: CASSLRDTSYNEQFF. The chain has TRBV5-1 and TRBJ2-1; the D gene is possibly TRBD1 (6 bases). The CDR3 has 15 amino acids. Between the trimmed V and J ends, which lost 4 bases and 1 base, there was a span of 12 bases. Germline assignment: CDR1 SGHRS and CDR2 YFSETQ. Looking up the rest from reference TRBV5-1 and TRBJ2-1 gives the full variable domain: KAGVTQTPRYLIKTRGQQVTLSCSPISGHRSVSWYQQTPGQGLQFLFEYFSETQRNKGNFPGRFSGRQFSNSRSEMNVSTLELGDSALYLCASSLRDTSYNEQFFGPGTRLTVL.

The chain carries TRBV28 and TRBJ2-5; no firm D call. The ends were cut back, 5 bases at V and 1 base at J, with 14 bases in the middle. The CDR3 has 15 amino acids. Looked up from germline, CDR1 is MDHEN and CDR2 is SYDVKM. The CDR3 protein is CASSPRSVSQETQYF. CDR3 bases: TGTGCCAGCAGTCCCCGGTCAGTTAGCCAAGAGACCCAGTACTTC.

This clonotype has only a few counts. The chain recombines TRBV24-1 with TRBJ1-2; 8 nucleotides match TRBD1. There are 14 residues in the CDR3. In germline, CDR1 is KGHDR, CDR2 SFDVKD. Unmatched junction bases numbered 7, after V lost 3 bases and J lost 8 bases. CDR3 region: CATSDDGQGGGYTF. Here the CDR3 DNA reads TGTGCCACCAGTGATGACGGACAGGGTGGCGGCTACACCTTC.

This clonotype was detected a few times. The chain recombines TRBV12-3 or TRBV12-4 with TRBJ1-2; D remains unclear. The CDR3 spans 15 residues. Between the trimmed V and J ends, which lost 1 base and 4 bases, there was a span of 13 bases. The CDR3 DNA reads as TGTGCCAGCAGTTTAGGGGCGGGTGCCGCCTATGGCTACACCTTC. Translation gives CASSLGAGAAYGYTF.

This clonotype has at least ten counts. The genes are TRBV29-1 and TRBJ2-3, with 7 positions matching TRBD1. Per the germline V gene, CDR1 is SQVTM and CDR2 is ANQGSEA. CDR3 length equals 14 residues. J was trimmed by 2 bases and V by 5 bases; bases with no gene match: 7. The CDR3 coding sequence is TGCAGCGTTACTGACAGGGACAACACAGATACGCAGTATTTT. The encoded protein is CSVTDRDNTDTQYF.

This clonotype was detected ten times or more. The chain couples TRBV5-1 to TRBJ1-2; the D gene is possibly TRBD1 (5 bases). V was trimmed by 7 bases and J by 3 bases, leaving 16 bases between them. This CDR3 has 14 residues. Germline CDR1 and CDR2: SGHRS and YFSETQ. CDR3 sequence reads: CASRDSAGDYGYTF. CDR3 nucleotide sequence: TGCGCCAGCCGAGACAGCGCGGGGGACTATGGCTACACCTTC.

This clonotype showed up many times. The V and J genes are TRBV29-1 and TRBJ1-1, with a possible D match to TRBD1 (6 bases). Germline CDR1 and CDR2: SQVTM and ANQGSEA. V was pared by 6 bases and J by 4 bases, with 21 bases between. The CDR3 contains 15 residues. The CDR3 region is CSVGPIQGGSTEAFF. The CDR3 bases are TGCAGCGTGGGTCCCATACAGGGTGGGAGCACTGAAGCTTTCTTT. Filled out from reference TRBV29-1 and TRBJ1-1, the complete variable domain reads SAVISQKPSRDICQRGTSLTIQCQVDSQVTMMFWYRQQPGQSLTLIATANQGSEATYESGFVIDKFPISRPNLTFSTLTVSNMSPEDSSIYLCSVGPIQGGSTEAFFGQGTRLTVV.

Ten or more counts support this clonotype. This chain joins TRBV6-2 or TRBV6-3 and TRBJ2-7; 7 bases line up with TRBD2. CDR3 length: 14 amino acids. J was trimmed by 2 bases and V by 6 bases; bases with no gene match: 7. Germline V lookup: CDR1 MNHEY, CDR2 SVGEGT. The CDR3 loop is CASSGTKRTYEQYF. The CDR3 nucleotides read TGTGCCAGCAGCGGGACTAAACGAACCTACGAGCAGTACTTC.

In this sample, this clonotype turned up once. This rearrangement joins TRBV3-1 to TRBJ2-1; 9 nucleotides line up with TRBD2. V lost 0 bases and J lost 7; bases outside the gene matches: 7. The CDR3 runs 16 residues. CDR1 and CDR2 from the germline V gene are LGHDT and YNNKEL (reference sequence). The CDR3 sequence is CASSQDMREGGNEQFF. CDR3 sequence (DNA): TGTGCCAGCAGCCAAGACATGCGGGAGGGAGGAAATGAGCAGTTCTTC.

This clonotype was picked up many times. DNA of the CDR3: TGCAGTGCTGGGGCCAGCGGGAGGATAAAGACCCAGTACTTC. Translated: CSAGASGRIKTQYF. The chain carries TRBV20-1 and TRBJ2-5; 9 nucleotides agree with TRBD2. Germline V gene lookup returns CDR1 DFQATT and CDR2 SNEGSKA (reference sequence). The junction had 10 bases not matched to a gene; V was cut back by 5 bases and J by 6 bases. The CDR3 extends over 14 amino acids.

Many counts were recorded for this clonotype. The V and J genes are TRBV20-1 and TRBJ2-5; tentatively, D is TRBD1 or TRBD2 (5 bases each). This CDR3 region has 15 residues. CDR1 and CDR2 (germline): DFQATT, SNEGSKA (reference sequence). Trimming pared 1 base from V and 6 bases from J, leaving 18 bases between. CDR3 region: CSARGIPGPEKTQYF. DNA for the CDR3: TGCAGTGCTAGAGGGATCCCGGGACCCGAAAAGACCCAGTACTTC.

In its sample, this clonotype was seen many times. The chain employs TRBV29-1 and TRBJ2-1; D is ambiguous. V was clipped by 2 bases and J by 2 bases, with 7 bases between them. The germline V gene has CDR1 SQVTM and CDR2 ANQGSEA. This CDR3 has 13 residues. CDR3 sequence reads: CSVEIATYNEQFF. In DNA, the CDR3 is TGCAGCGTTGAAATAGCCACCTACAATGAGCAGTTCTTC.

This clonotype appeared many times. This sequence joins TRBV20-1 and TRBJ1-4; the match to TRBD1 covers 7 bases. CDR1 is DFQATT, CDR2 SNEGSKA, per germline (reference sequence). The V gene end was trimmed by 4 bases and the J gene end by 7 bases; junction bases not matched to a gene: 9. The CDR3 has 14 residues. The CDR3 is CSATRWGQFEKLFF. The CDR3 DNA sequence: TGCAGTGCTACTCGATGGGGACAGTTTGAAAAACTGTTTTTT.